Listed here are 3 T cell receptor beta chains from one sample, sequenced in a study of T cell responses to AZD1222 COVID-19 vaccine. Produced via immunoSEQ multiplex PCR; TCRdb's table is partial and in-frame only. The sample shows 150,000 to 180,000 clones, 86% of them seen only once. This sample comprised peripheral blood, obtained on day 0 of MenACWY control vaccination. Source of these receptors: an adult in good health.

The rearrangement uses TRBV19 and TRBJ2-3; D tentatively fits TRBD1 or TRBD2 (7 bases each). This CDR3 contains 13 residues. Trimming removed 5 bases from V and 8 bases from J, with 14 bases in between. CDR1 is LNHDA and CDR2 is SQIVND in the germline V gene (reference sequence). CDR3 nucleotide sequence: TGTGCCAGTAGTCAGGGGGGGCGGGTTACGCAGTATTTT. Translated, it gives CASSQGGRVTQYF.

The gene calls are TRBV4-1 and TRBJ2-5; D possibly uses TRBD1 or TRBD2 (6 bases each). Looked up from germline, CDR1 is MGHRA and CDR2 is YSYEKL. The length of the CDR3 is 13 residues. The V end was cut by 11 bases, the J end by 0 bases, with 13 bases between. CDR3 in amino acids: CAGRRGYQETQYF. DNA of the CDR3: TGCGCCGGGAGGAGGGGGTACCAAGAGACCCAGTACTTC.

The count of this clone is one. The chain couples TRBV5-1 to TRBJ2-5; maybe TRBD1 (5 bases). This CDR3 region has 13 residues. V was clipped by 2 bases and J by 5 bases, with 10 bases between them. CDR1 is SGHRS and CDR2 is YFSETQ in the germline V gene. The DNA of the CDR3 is TGCGCCAGCAGCTTTCAGGGTGGTGAGACCCAGTACTTC. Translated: CASSFQGGETQYF. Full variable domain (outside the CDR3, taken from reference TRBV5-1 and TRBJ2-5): KAGVTQTPRYLIKTRGQQVTLSCSPISGHRSVSWYQQTPGQGLQFLFEYFSETQRNKGNFPGRFSGRQFSNSRSEMNVSTLELGDSALYLCASSFQGGETQYFGPGTRLLVL.